This T cell receptor beta chain was sequenced for a study of blood T cell repertoires in COVID-19. This CDR3 has 15 amino acids. The germline gives CDR1 SGHTA, CDR2 FQGTGA. With 5 bases clipped from V and 2 bases from J, the junction kept 8 bases outside the gene matches. This clone was counted between two and nine times. Profiled with immunoSEQ multiplex PCR; TCRdb holds only in-frame clones, not every one. The top ten clones hold 13% of a sample with approximately 100,000 clones, about 87% of them seen once. This receptor was taken from a human donor in a cohort sampled during active or convalescent COVID-19. V usage is TRBV7-3 and J usage is TRBJ1-1; 7 nucleotides match TRBD1. The sample comprised peripheral blood. CDR3 nucleotide sequence: TGTGCCAGCAGCCCTGAGACAGGGTTCAACACTGAAGCTTTCTTT. Protein: CASSPETGFNTEAFF.